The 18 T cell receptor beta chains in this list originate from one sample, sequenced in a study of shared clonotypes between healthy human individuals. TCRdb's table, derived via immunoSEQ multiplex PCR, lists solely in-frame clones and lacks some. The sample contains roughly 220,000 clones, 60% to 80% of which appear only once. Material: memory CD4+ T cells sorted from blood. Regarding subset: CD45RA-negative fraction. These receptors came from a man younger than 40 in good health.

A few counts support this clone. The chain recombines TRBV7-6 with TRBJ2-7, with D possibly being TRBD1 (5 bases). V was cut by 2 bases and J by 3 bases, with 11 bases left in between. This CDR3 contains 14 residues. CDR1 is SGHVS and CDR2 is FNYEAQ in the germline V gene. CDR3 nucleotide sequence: TGTGCCAGCAGCTTAACCGACGGACACTACGAGCAGTACTTC. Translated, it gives CASSLTDGHYEQYF.

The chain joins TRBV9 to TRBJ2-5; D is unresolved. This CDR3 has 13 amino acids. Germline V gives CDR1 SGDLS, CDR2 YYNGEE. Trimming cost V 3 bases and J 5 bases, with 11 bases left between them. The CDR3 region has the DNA TGTGCCAGCAGCGGCGAGATTGTGGAGACCCAGTACTTC. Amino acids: CASSGEIVETQYF.

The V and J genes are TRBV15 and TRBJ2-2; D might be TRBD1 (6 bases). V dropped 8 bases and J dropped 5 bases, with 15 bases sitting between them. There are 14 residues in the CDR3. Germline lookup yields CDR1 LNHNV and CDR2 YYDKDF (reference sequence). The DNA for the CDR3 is TGTGCCACCCACAAAAGAGGGGGTACCGGGGAGCTGTTTTTT. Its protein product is CATHKRGGTGELFF.

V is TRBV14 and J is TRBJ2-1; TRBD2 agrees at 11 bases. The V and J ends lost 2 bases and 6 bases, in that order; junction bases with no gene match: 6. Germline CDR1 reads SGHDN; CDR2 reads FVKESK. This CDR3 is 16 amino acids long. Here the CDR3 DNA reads TGTGCCAGCAGCCAACTACTAGCGGGAGTTAGCAATGAGCAGTTCTTC. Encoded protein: CASSQLLAGVSNEQFF.

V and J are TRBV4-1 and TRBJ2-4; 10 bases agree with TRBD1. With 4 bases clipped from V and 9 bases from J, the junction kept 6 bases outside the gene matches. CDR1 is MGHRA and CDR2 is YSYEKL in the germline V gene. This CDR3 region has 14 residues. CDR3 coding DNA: TGCGCCAGCAGCCTAGACAGGGGGCGAGGCATTCAGTACTTC. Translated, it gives CASSLDRGRGIQYF.

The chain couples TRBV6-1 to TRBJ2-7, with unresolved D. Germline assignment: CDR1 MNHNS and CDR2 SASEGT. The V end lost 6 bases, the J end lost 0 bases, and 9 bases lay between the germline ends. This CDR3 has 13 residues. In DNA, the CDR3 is TGTGCCAGCAGCTCCGTCGGCTCCTACGAGCAGTACTTC. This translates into CASSSVGSYEQYF.

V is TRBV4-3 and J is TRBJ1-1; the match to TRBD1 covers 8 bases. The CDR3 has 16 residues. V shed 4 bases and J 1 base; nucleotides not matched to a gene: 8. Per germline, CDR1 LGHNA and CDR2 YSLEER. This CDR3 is CASSLRRTGPNTEAFF. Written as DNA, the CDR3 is TGCGCCAGCAGCCTTCGGAGGACAGGGCCGAACACTGAAGCTTTCTTT.

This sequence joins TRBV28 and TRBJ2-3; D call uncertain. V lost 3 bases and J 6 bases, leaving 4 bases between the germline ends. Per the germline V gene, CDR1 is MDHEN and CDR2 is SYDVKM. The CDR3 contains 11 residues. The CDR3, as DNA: TGTGCCAGCAGTTTCAGGGATACGCAGTATTTT. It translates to CASSFRDTQYF.

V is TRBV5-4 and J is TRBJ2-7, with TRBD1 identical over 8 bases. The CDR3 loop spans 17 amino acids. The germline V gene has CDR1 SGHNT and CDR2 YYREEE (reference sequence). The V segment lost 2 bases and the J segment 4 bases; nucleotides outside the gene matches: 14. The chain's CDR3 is CASSLLLQGQGVYEQYF. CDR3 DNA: TGTGCCAGCAGCTTACTATTACAAGGACAGGGAGTTTACGAGCAGTACTTC.

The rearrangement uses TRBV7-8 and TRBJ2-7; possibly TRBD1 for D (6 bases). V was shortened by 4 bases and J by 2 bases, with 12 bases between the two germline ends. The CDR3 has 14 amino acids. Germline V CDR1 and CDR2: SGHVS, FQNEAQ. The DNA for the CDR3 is TGTGCCAGCAGCTATAATCCAGGGGCCTACGAGCAGTACTTC. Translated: CASSYNPGAYEQYF.

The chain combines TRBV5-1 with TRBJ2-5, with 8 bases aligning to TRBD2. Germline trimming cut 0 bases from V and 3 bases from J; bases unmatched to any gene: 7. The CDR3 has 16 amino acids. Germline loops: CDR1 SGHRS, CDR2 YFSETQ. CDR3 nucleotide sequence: TGCGCCAGCAGCTTGGCCTCCGGGACTAGGAAAGAGACCCAGTACTTC. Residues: CASSLASGTRKETQYF.

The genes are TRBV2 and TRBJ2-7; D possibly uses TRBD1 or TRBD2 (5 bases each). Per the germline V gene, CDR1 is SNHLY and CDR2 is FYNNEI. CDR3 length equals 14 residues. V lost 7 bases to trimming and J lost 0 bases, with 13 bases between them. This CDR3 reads CASNWDGDSYEQYF. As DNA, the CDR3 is TGTGCCAGCAATTGGGACGGGGACTCCTACGAGCAGTACTTC.

The CDR3 DNA reads TGTGCCAGCAGCTATGGCGGGAGGGTCAATGAGCAGTTCTTC. This codes for CASSYGGRVNEQFF. The gene calls are TRBV7-3 and TRBJ2-1; 9 bases are a match to TRBD2. This CDR3 comprises 14 residues. Germline V gene data show CDR1 as SGHTA and CDR2 as FQGTGA. The J segment lost 6 bases and the V segment lost 4 bases, leaving 4 bases of the junction unmatched. The whole variable domain, filled in from reference TRBV7-3 and TRBJ2-1, reads GAGVSQTPSNKVTEKGKYVELRCDPISGHTALYWYRQSLGQGPEFLIYFQGTGAADDSGLPNDRFFAVRPEGSVSTLKIQRTERGDSAVYLCASSYGGRVNEQFFGPGTRLTVL.

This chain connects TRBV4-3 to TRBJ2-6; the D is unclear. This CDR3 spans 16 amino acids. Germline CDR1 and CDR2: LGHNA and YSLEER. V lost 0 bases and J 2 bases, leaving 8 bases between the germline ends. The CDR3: CASSQDLGPGANVLTF. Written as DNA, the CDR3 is TGCGCCAGCAGCCAAGACTTGGGCCCTGGGGCCAACGTCCTGACTTTC.

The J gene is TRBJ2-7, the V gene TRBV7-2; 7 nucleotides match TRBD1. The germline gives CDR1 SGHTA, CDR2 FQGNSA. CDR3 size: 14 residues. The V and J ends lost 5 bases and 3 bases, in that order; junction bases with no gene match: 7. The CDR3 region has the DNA TGTGCCAGCAGCGTTGACAGGGAGTACTACGAGCAGTACTTC. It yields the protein CASSVDREYYEQYF.

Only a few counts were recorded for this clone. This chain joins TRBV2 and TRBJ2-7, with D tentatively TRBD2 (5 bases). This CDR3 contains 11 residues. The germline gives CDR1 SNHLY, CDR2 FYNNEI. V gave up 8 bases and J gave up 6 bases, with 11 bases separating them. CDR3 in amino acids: CASQEDFEQYF. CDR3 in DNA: TGTGCCAGCCAGGAGGATTTCGAGCAGTACTTC.

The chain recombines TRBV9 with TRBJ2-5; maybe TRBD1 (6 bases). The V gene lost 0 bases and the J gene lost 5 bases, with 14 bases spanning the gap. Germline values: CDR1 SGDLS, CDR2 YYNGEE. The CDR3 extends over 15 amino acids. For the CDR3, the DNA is TGTGCCAGCAGCGTAGACGGGACACGGGCCGAGACCCAGTACTTC. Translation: CASSVDGTRAETQYF.

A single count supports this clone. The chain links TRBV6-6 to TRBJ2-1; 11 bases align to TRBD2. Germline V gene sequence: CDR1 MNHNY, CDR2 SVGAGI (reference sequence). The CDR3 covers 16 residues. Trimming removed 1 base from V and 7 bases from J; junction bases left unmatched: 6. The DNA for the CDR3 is TGTGCCAGCAGTTACTTGCTAGCGGGAGGAGGGAATGAGCAGTTCTTC. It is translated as CASSYLLAGGGNEQFF.